These 28 T cell receptor beta chains were all obtained from the same sample, sequenced in a study of T cells in Graves' hyperthyroidism and ophthalmopathy. RNA transcripts were the template for amplifying TCR beta CDR3 regions. Researchers ran a first-round RT-PCR on the TCR CDR3 using the HTBI primer set. TCRdb fed the multiplex PCR reads into MiXCR, producing one record per CDR3 protein. This sample has some 320,000 distinct CDR3 sequences, with roughly an eighth found just once. The sample taken for sequencing was blood. These receptor sequences come from a woman between 40 and 55 years old with Graves' ophthalmopathy.

This clonotype has only a few counts. The rearrangement joins TRBV5-1 to TRBJ1-2, with D unresolved. CDR3 size: 15 residues. Germline CDR1 and CDR2: SGHRS and YFSETQ. V dropped 4 bases and J dropped 4 bases, with 17 bases sitting between them. CDR3 bases: TGCGCCAGCAGCCCAAGTAAACCAGGCGGCTATGGCTACACCTTC. This gives the protein CASSPSKPGGYGYTF.

This chain joins TRBV7-8 and TRBJ2-2, with D hard to call. V lost 7 bases and J 3 bases, leaving 12 bases between the germline ends. Germline assignment: CDR1 SGHVS and CDR2 FQNEAQ. CDR3 length: 14 amino acids. The CDR3 spells CASTRFEDTGELFF. The CDR3 coding sequence is TGTGCCAGCACCCGCTTTGAGGACACCGGGGAGCTGTTTTTT.

Many counts were recorded for this clonotype. This chain connects TRBV15 to TRBJ2-1, with 8 nucleotides matching TRBD2. J was trimmed by 6 bases and V by 2 bases; bases with no gene match: 9. CDR1 and CDR2 from the germline V gene are LNHNV and YYDKDF (reference sequence). CDR3 length: 16 amino acids. The CDR3 region is CATSRKKRETGNEQFF. The CDR3 bases are TGTGCCACCAGCAGAAAGAAGCGGGAGACTGGCAATGAGCAGTTCTTC. Full variable domain (remainder filled in from reference TRBV15 and TRBJ2-1): DAMVIQNPRYQVTQFGKPVTLSCSQTLNHNVMYWYQQKSSQAPKLLFHYYDKDFNNEADTPDNFQSRRPNTSFCFLDIRSPGLGDTAMYLCATSRKKRETGNEQFFGPGTRLTVL.

The rearrangement joins TRBV10-2 to TRBJ2-1; D is unclear. CDR3 size: 13 residues. From germline, CDR1 is WSHSY and CDR2 SAAADI. V lost 6 bases and J 3 bases, leaving 9 bases between the germline ends. The CDR3 DNA reads TGCGCCAGCAGCCCAAATAACTACAATGAGCAGTTCTTC. It specifies CASSPNNYNEQFF.

This clonotype appeared many times. The chain is built from TRBV7-8 and TRBJ1-6, with 8 bases aligning to TRBD1. V lost 5 bases to trimming and J lost 5 bases; unmatched junction nucleotides: 8. Germline values: CDR1 SGHVS, CDR2 FQNEAQ. The CDR3 runs to 16 residues. Here the CDR3 reads CASSRYPGQDNSPLHF. The DNA of the CDR3 is TGTGCCAGCAGCCGCTACCCGGGACAGGATAATTCACCCCTCCACTTT.

In its sample, this clonotype was seen many times. The V gene is TRBV5-6, the J gene TRBJ2-1, with TRBD2 matching over 8 bases. The ends lost 2 bases at V and 6 bases at J; junction bases unmatched: 7. The CDR3 runs 15 residues. Germline CDR1 is SGHDT and CDR2 is YYEEEE. CDR3 sequence (DNA): TGTGCCAGCAGCTTTTTAGCGGGGCTGGGCAATGAGCAGTTCTTC. Translating gives CASSFLAGLGNEQFF.

This clonotype was counted many times. The chain carries TRBV11-2 and TRBJ2-7; 9 bases fit TRBD1. The CDR3 is 17 residues long. J gave up 0 bases and V 5 bases, and 11 bases lay outside the gene matches. Germline-derived CDR1 and CDR2 are SGHAT and FQNNGV. The CDR3 DNA reads TGTGCCAGCAGCCCGATAAACAGGGGGCCTATCTCCTACGAGCAGTACTTC. Amino acid sequence: CASSPINRGPISYEQYF.

The table lists this clonotype with many counts. This chain joins TRBV30 and TRBJ2-1; D not certain. Deletions cut 2 bases from V and 2 bases from J, with 10 bases between. Germline loops: CDR1 GTSNPN, CDR2 SVGIG (reference sequence). This CDR3 comprises 14 residues. The CDR3 bases are TGTGCCTGGAGTTTAGGGATCGCCTACAATGAGCAGTTCTTC. Translation: CAWSLGIAYNEQFF.

This clonotype was picked up many times. The chain combines TRBV7-2 with TRBJ1-1; 8 bases map to TRBD1. The J segment lost 6 bases and the V segment lost 2 bases, leaving 8 bases of the junction unmatched. Germline CDR1 reads SGHTA; CDR2 reads FQGNSA. The CDR3 is made up of 15 amino acids. The CDR3 protein is CASSLQSGGGAEAFF. DNA for the CDR3: TGTGCCAGCAGCTTACAGTCAGGGGGCGGGGCTGAAGCTTTCTTT.

This clonotype was counted many times. Compared with germline, one end of the junction differs, possibly owing to a read error. This chain connects TRBV6-1 to TRBJ2-3, with D perhaps matching TRBD1 (6 bases). CDR3 length: 15 residues. The germline gives CDR1 MNHNS, CDR2 SASEGT. The DNA for the CDR3 is TGTGCCAGCAGTACCGGGACACGGGGCACTGATACGCAGTATTTT. Translating gives CASSTGTRGTDTQYF.

In regard to this clonotype: Since a much larger clone is just one base distant, this may be a read error. This chain's CDR3 is CATSVEGLEYNEQYF. CDR3 DNA: TGTGCCACCAGTGTTGAGGGTCTAGAGTACAATGAGCAGTACTTC. The chain couples TRBV24-1 to TRBJ2-1, with D possibly TRBD2 on 5 matching bases. The J call may not be correct, given that the DNA end is closer to TRBJ2-7. The CDR3 has 15 residues. Germline V gene data show CDR1 as KGHDR and CDR2 as SFDVKD.

This chain uses TRBV9 with TRBJ1-2; 9 nucleotides line up with TRBD1. Trimming removed 5 bases from V and 0 bases from J; junction bases left unmatched: 8. This CDR3 region has 16 residues. Germline CDR1 reads SGDLS; CDR2 reads YYNGEE. DNA for the CDR3: TGTGCCAGCAGACGAACAGGGGGCATAGCTAACTATGGCTACACCTTC. This gives the protein CASRRTGGIANYGYTF. The full variable domain, with the rest looked up from reference TRBV9 and TRBJ1-2, is DSGVTQTPKHLITATGQRVTLRCSPRSGDLSVYWYQQSLDQGLQFLIQYYNGEERAKGNILERFSAQQFPDLHSELNLSSLELGDSALYFCASRRTGGIANYGYTFGSGTRLTVV.

This clonotype was found a few times. The V and J genes are TRBV20-1 and TRBJ1-1; D gene uncertain. Trimming cost V 3 bases and J 1 base, with 6 bases left between them. The germline gives CDR1 DFQATT, CDR2 SNEGSKA (reference sequence). The CDR3 sequence is 12 residues long. DNA for the CDR3: TGCAGTGCTAGGATAGCGAACACTGAAGCTTTCTTT. Its protein product is CSARIANTEAFF.

This clonotype was picked up many times. This chain's CDR3 is CASSYDRVRDEQYF. CDR3 DNA sequence: TGTGCCAGCAGCTATGACAGGGTTAGGGACGAGCAGTACTTC. The chain joins TRBV7-2 to TRBJ2-7; TRBD1 matches 7 bases. V shed 4 bases, J shed 5 bases, and the junction held 8 bases outside the gene matches. CDR1 and CDR2 from the germline V gene are SGHTA and FQGNSA. The CDR3 is made up of 14 amino acids.

This chain uses TRBV18 with TRBJ1-5; the D is unclear. This CDR3 has 13 amino acids. The V gene's germline CDR1 is KGHSH and CDR2 LQKENI. Trimming stripped 1 base from V and 5 bases from J, with 6 bases between. The CDR3 DNA reads as TGTGCCAGCTCACCACTTAAGTATCAGCCCCAGCATTTT. Its protein product is CASSPLKYQPQHF.

This clonotype was seen ten or more times. The chain links TRBV2 to TRBJ1-5; TRBD1 is a possible D gene (6 bases). Trimming took off 6 bases at V and 1 base at J, with 10 bases between the two ends. The length of the CDR3 is 14 residues. Per the germline V gene, CDR1 is SNHLY and CDR2 is FYNNEI. CDR3 nucleotide sequence: TGTGCCAGCAGAGGGGGGAAGAGCAATCAGCCCCAGCATTTT. Translated, it gives CASRGGKSNQPQHF. The variable domain in full, completed from reference TRBV2 and TRBJ1-5, reads EPEVTQTPSHQVTQMGQEVILRCVPISNHLYFYWYRQILGQKVEFLVSFYNNEISEKSEIFDDQFSVERPDGSNFTLKIRSTKLEDSAMYFCASRGGKSNQPQHFGDGTRLSIL.

The V gene is TRBV3-1, the J gene TRBJ1-5, with D unclear. V lost 0 bases to trimming and J lost 5 bases, with 8 bases between them. CDR3 size: 14 residues. CDR1 LGHDT and CDR2 YNNKEL come from the germline V gene (reference sequence). CDR3 coding DNA: TGTGCCAGCAGCCAAGATTCGGGGTATCAGCCCCAGCATTTT. Translated, it gives CASSQDSGYQPQHF. Together with reference TRBV3-1 and TRBJ1-5, the CDR3 gives the full variable domain: DTAVSQTPKYLVTQMGNDKSIKCEQNLGHDTMYWYKQDSKKFLKIMFSYNNKELIINETVPNRFSPKSPDKAHLNLHINSLELGDSAVYFCASSQDSGYQPQHFGDGTRLSIL.

This clonotype has ten or more counts. The CDR3 protein is CASSLGTGGEAFF. The CDR3 DNA reads as TGTGCCAGCTCACTGGGGACAGGTGGTGAAGCTTTCTTT. The chain is built from TRBV18 and TRBJ1-1, with 8 bases that match TRBD1. V trimming: 4 bases; J trimming: 7 bases; junction bases outside the gene matches: 5. This CDR3 spans 13 amino acids. Germline V gene lookup returns CDR1 KGHSH and CDR2 LQKENI.

Ten or more counts support this clonotype. The rearrangement links TRBV7-2 to TRBJ1-1; TRBD1 might be the D (5 bases). Germline CDR1 SGHTA, CDR2 FQGNSA. Trimming pared 0 bases from V and 8 bases from J, leaving 10 bases between. This CDR3 comprises 13 residues. Written as DNA, the CDR3 is TGTGCCAGCAGCTTAGCGCTAAGGGGAGAAGCTTTCTTT. Its protein is CASSLALRGEAFF. Combining the CDR3 with reference TRBV7-2 and TRBJ1-1 gives the whole variable domain GAGVSQSPSNKVTEKGKDVELRCDPISGHTALYWYRQSLGQGLEFLIYFQGNSAPDKSGLPSDRFSAERTGGSVSTLTIQRTQQEDSAVYLCASSLALRGEAFFGQGTRLTVV.

This clonotype occurred many times. This chain links TRBV15 with TRBJ2-1; no firm D call. CDR3 length: 15 amino acids. CDR1 LNHNV and CDR2 YYDKDF come from the germline V gene (reference sequence). Trimming took 0 bases from V and 3 from J, leaving 9 bases between them. The CDR3 protein is CATSRDPRDYNEQFF. The CDR3 region has the DNA TGTGCCACCAGCAGAGATCCCAGAGACTACAATGAGCAGTTCTTC. The variable domain in full, with the rest retrieved from reference TRBV15 and TRBJ2-1, is DAMVIQNPRYQVTQFGKPVTLSCSQTLNHNVMYWYQQKSSQAPKLLFHYYDKDFNNEADTPDNFQSRRPNTSFCFLDIRSPGLGDTAMYLCATSRDPRDYNEQFFGPGTRLTVL.

In this sample, this clonotype turned up a few times. The chain joins TRBV7-8 to TRBJ2-2; 9 bases fit TRBD2. CDR1 and CDR2 (germline): SGHVS, FQNEAQ. The CDR3 is made up of 16 amino acids. V lost 1 base to trimming and J lost 3 bases; unmatched junction nucleotides: 3. Here the CDR3 reads CASSLELAGDTGELFF. CDR3 in DNA: TGTGCCAGCAGCTTAGAGTTAGCGGGAGACACCGGGGAGCTGTTTTTT.

This clonotype was detected many times. V usage is TRBV24-1 and J usage is TRBJ1-2, with TRBD1 matching 8 bases. Looked up from germline, CDR1 is KGHDR and CDR2 is SFDVKD. The CDR3 is 13 amino acids. V lost 6 bases and J lost 5; bases outside the gene matches: 4. DNA of the CDR3: TGTGCCACCAGTTTGGGACAGGAATATGGCTACACCTTC. Encoded protein: CATSLGQEYGYTF.

The chain employs TRBV5-5 and TRBJ2-7; 7 bases agree with TRBD2. The trim removed 1 base at V and 2 bases at J, leaving 6 bases unmatched. This CDR3 comprises 15 residues. The germline V gene has CDR1 SGHKS and CDR2 YYEKEE (reference sequence). CDR3 residues: CASSLWLADPYEQYF. The CDR3 nucleotides read TGTGCCAGCAGCTTGTGGCTAGCGGATCCCTACGAGCAGTACTTC.

J is TRBJ2-6 and V is TRBV20-1; maybe TRBD2 (6 bases). CDR3 size: 15 residues. Germline V gives CDR1 DFQATT, CDR2 SNEGSKA (reference sequence). Trimming pared 3 bases from V and 2 bases from J, leaving 11 bases between. This CDR3 reads CSASGDFAGANVLTF. Here the CDR3 DNA reads TGCAGTGCTAGCGGGGACTTTGCTGGGGCCAACGTCCTGACTTTC.

The V gene is TRBV12-5, the J gene TRBJ2-5; the D is unclear. CDR1 and CDR2 from the germline V gene are LGHNT and FRNRAP. The CDR3 is made up of 16 amino acids. Trimming took 1 base from V and 4 from J, leaving 16 bases between them. The CDR3 loop is CASGLDPLRARETQYF. In nucleotides, the CDR3 is TGTGCTAGTGGTTTGGACCCTCTTAGGGCGAGAGAGACCCAGTACTTC.

The genes are TRBV7-9 and TRBJ2-1, with D maybe TRBD1 (5 bases). Between the trimmed V and J ends, which lost 1 base and 7 bases, there was a span of 14 bases. CDR3 length equals 15 residues. Looked up from germline, CDR1 is SEHNR and CDR2 is FQNEAQ (reference sequence). The CDR3 loop is CASSLVRVPWNEQFF. Here the CDR3 DNA reads TGTGCCAGCAGCTTAGTCAGGGTACCCTGGAATGAGCAGTTCTTC. The whole variable domain, filled in from reference TRBV7-9 and TRBJ2-1, reads DTGVSQNPRHKITKRGQNVTFRCDPISEHNRLYWYRQTLGQGPEFLTYFQNEAQLEKSRLLSDRFSAERPKGSFSTLEIQRTEQGDSAMYLCASSLVRVPWNEQFFGPGTRLTVL.

Many counts were recorded for this clonotype. This sequence joins TRBV28 and TRBJ2-3; TRBD2 might be the D (5 bases). Germline V gene data show CDR1 as MDHEN and CDR2 as SYDVKM. V lost 6 bases, J lost 0 bases, and 10 bases lay in between. This CDR3 region has 14 residues. The CDR3 region is CASRTGISTDTQYF. In DNA form, the CDR3 reads TGTGCCAGCAGAACCGGGATCAGCACAGATACGCAGTATTTT.

This clonotype was seen a handful of times. The V and J genes are TRBV11-2 and TRBJ1-6; the D is unclear. The CDR3 is 19 amino acids. CDR1 SGHAT and CDR2 FQNNGV come from the germline V gene. Deletions cut 2 bases from V and 0 bases from J, with 17 bases between. DNA for the CDR3: TGTGCCAGCAGCTTATATTTTGGGCACCGGAGCTCCTATAATTCACCCCTCCACTTT. Encoded protein: CASSLYFGHRSSYNSPLHF.